This T cell receptor (beta chain) was observed in a study of cytomegalovirus exposure and HLA in healthy donors. Study in general: According to later analysis, the same platform produced the 120 validation and several hundred first-cohort repertoires.

Trimming shortened V by 6 bases and J by 3 bases, and 15 bases separated the two germline ends. The CDR3 totals 14 residues. From germline, CDR1 is MNHNS and CDR2 SASEGT. TCRdb's copy holds only in-frame clones and misses some; the assay was immunoSEQ multiplex PCR. This sample has more than 130,000 clones, with around nine tenths found just once. In the case of this clone: Its specificity is unknown.

The study's findings and limits: As confirmed in vitro, three CMV-associated chains were specific for CMV antigens. In a later analysis, first-cohort TCR clusters were found to tend to co-occur in the 100 to 150 validation repertoires. Despite most TCR sequences being rare, some public TCRs occurred in many donors.

The specimen sequenced was PBMCs. The chain has TRBV6-1 and TRBJ2-7; tentatively, D is TRBD1 (6 bases). The sequence came from a woman between 18 and 29 years old in good health and CMV-seropositive. The CDR3 sequence is CASRYLTGYYEQYF. Here the CDR3 DNA reads TGTGCCAGCAGATATTTAACAGGGTACTACGAGCAGTACTTC.